These 9 T cell receptor beta chains share one sample of origin, sequenced in a study of long-term antiretroviral therapy in people with HIV. The authors ran the immunoSEQ assay, v3.0, at survey level. This table comes from immunoSEQ multiplex PCR, and its TCRdb copy is limited to in-frame clones, with some not included. The sample has fewer than 25,000 clones, approximately 95% seen once; the top ten hold 2% to 2.5%. Sequenced material: unsorted PBMCs, taken around 5 years after starting antiretroviral therapy. The source is a woman between 45 and 65 years old with HIV.

The chain uses TRBV7-2 and TRBJ2-3, with 7 bases that match TRBD2. This CDR3 region has 14 residues. Trimming at V came to 5 bases and at J to 6 bases, leaving 8 bases not matched to a gene. Germline V gene data show CDR1 as SGHTA and CDR2 as FQGNSA. In nucleotides, the CDR3 is TGTGCCAGCAGCCCAGGACTAGTTATTGATACGCAGTATTTT. It specifies CASSPGLVIDTQYF.

V and J are TRBV4-1 and TRBJ2-3; TRBD2 aligns across 8 bases. The germline CDR1 and CDR2 sequences are MGHRA and YSYEKL. The CDR3 is made up of 16 amino acids. After removal of 1 base from V and 2 bases from J, the junction contained 5 bases not matched to a gene. In nucleotides, the CDR3 is TGCGCCAGCAGCCAAGTCGCTAGCGGGTTCACAGATACGCAGTATTTT. This translates into CASSQVASGFTDTQYF.

The chain joins TRBV2 to TRBJ1-5, with D possibly matching TRBD1 (6 bases). The CDR3 runs 13 residues. V lost 8 bases and J lost 7, with 15 bases in between. Germline CDR1 is SNHLY and CDR2 is FYNNEI. The CDR3 bases are TGTGCCAGCGAGGAGGGGGGCGTACAGCCCCAGCATTTT. Translated: CASEEGGVQPQHF.

This clone occurred once. V and J are TRBV7-6 and TRBJ1-1, with D possibly matching TRBD1 (6 bases). V shed 3 bases and J shed 7 bases, with 21 bases lying between them. There are 16 residues in the CDR3. Germline V lookup: CDR1 SGHVS, CDR2 FNYEAQ. Written as DNA, the CDR3 is TGTGCCAGCAGCTTTATTGGTGTTTGGGACAACCATGAAGCTTTCTTT. As protein: CASSFIGVWDNHEAFF.

The genes are TRBV5-4 and TRBJ2-1, with D maybe TRBD2 (6 bases). There are 13 residues in the CDR3. The V gene lost 0 bases and the J gene lost 7 bases, with 8 bases spanning the gap. From germline, CDR1 is SGHNT and CDR2 YYREEE (reference sequence). The CDR3 is CASSLGLGNEQFF. CDR3 nucleotide sequence: TGTGCCAGCAGCTTGGGACTAGGGAATGAGCAGTTCTTC.

This clone has a handful of counts. The chain is built from TRBV2 and TRBJ2-7; D uncertain. The V gene lost 1 base and the J gene lost 3 bases, with 7 bases spanning the gap. The CDR3 loop spans 13 amino acids. CDR1 is SNHLY, CDR2 FYNNEI, per germline. The CDR3 protein is CASSEEVYYEQYF. The DNA of the CDR3 is TGTGCCAGCAGTGAAGAGGTGTACTACGAGCAGTACTTC.

The V gene is TRBV6-1, the J gene TRBJ2-1; possibly TRBD2 for D (6 bases). Germline V gene data show CDR1 as MNHNS and CDR2 as SASEGT. The ends were cut back, 2 bases at V and 0 bases at J, with 8 bases in the middle. CDR3 size: 15 residues. Here the CDR3 reads CASSEFGGSYNEQFF. CDR3 nucleotide sequence: TGTGCCAGCAGTGAATTCGGGGGCTCCTACAATGAGCAGTTCTTC.

This chain uses TRBV28 with TRBJ1-2; D unresolved. The V end lost 4 bases, the J end lost 2 bases, and 14 bases lay between the germline ends. The length of the CDR3 is 15 residues. CDR1 is MDHEN and CDR2 is SYDVKM in the germline V gene. The CDR3 protein is CASSSTNRFNYGYTF. In DNA form, the CDR3 reads TGTGCCAGCAGTTCCACCAACAGATTCAACTATGGCTACACCTTC.

This rearrangement joins TRBV12-5 to TRBJ1-4; maybe TRBD1 (6 bases). V lost 1 base to trimming and J lost 3 bases, with 12 bases between them. Germline V gene sequence: CDR1 LGHNT, CDR2 FRNRAP. This CDR3 contains 16 residues. CDR3 coding DNA: TGTGCTAGTGGTTTGGCCTCAGGGGTTGCTAATGAAAAACTGTTTTTT. Translating gives CASGLASGVANEKLFF.